The entry below gives a single T cell receptor (beta chain) sequence along with its context. The sample belongs to a study of blood T cell repertoires in COVID-19. Whole-study context: COVID-19 samples from acute and convalescent phases originated in the United States, Italy and Spain.

Original data processing: The authors estimated nucleated cell counts from reference gene primer amplification. Sequenced by immunoSEQ multiplex PCR; TCRdb stores in-frame clones only, minus some. V, J and clone size reflect that table, while D and trimming were determined from the DNA. The data show around 39,000 clones, over 75% seen once. This CDR3 region has 13 residues. CDR1 MNHEY and CDR2 SMNVEV come from the germline V gene (reference sequence). The germline V and J ends were trimmed by 6 bases and 4 bases, with 12 bases remaining between them. The V gene is TRBV27, the J gene TRBJ1-1, with no clear D. The sample was peripheral blood. The TCR sequence derives from a man older than 75 with active or convalescent COVID-19. The chain's CDR3 is CASSKTQATEAFF. The DNA of the CDR3 is TGTGCCAGCAGCAAGACCCAGGCCACTGAAGCTTTCTTT.